This TCR beta chain comes out of a study of blood T cell repertoires in COVID-19. In the study overall: Samples taken during acute and convalescent COVID-19 were collected in the United States, Italy and Spain. PBMCs, B-cell-depleted T cells, or T cells were the source of the cDNA or gDNA that made up the material.

The V and J ends lost 2 bases and 4 bases respectively, with 16 bases between them. Germline-derived CDR1 and CDR2 are MDHEN and SYDVKM. The CDR3 runs to 16 residues. This clone was found once. Seattle's cohort entered during active infection and was followed longitudinally. Clones were read by immunoSEQ multiplex PCR, and TCRdb kept only the in-frame ones, dropping some. Of 140,000 to 150,000 clones in the sample, over 80% were seen once. J is TRBJ2-3 and V is TRBV28, with D possibly TRBD2 on 6 matching bases. The sequence came from a man aged 30 to 39 with COVID-19, enrolled during active disease. Sequenced sample: peripheral blood. In DNA, the CDR3 is TGTGCCAGCAGTTTAGGTGGGGGAGGAGGGGCAGATACGCAGTATTTT. Protein: CASSLGGGGGADTQYF. Based on the CDR3 plus reference TRBV28 and TRBJ2-3, the full variable domain is DVKVTQSSRYLVKRTGEKVFLECVQDMDHENMFWYRQDPGLGLRLIYFSYDVKMKEKGDIPEGYSVSREKKERFSLILESASTNQTSMYLCASSLGGGGGADTQYFGPGTRLTVL.